This entry lists 5 T cell receptor beta chains sequenced from one sample in a study of siplizumab effects on memory and regulatory T cells. Repertoires were generated with immunoSEQ multiplex PCR, while TCRdb's copy carries only in-frame clones and drops some. The data contain about 100,000 clones, approximately 90% of them singletons. Sequencing input: Tregs sorted from blood. All receptors derive from a human donor in good health.

The count of this clone is one. The chain combines TRBV19 with TRBJ2-5; the D gene is possibly TRBD2 (5 bases). CDR1 is LNHDA and CDR2 is SQIVND in the germline V gene (reference sequence). This CDR3 is built from 14 residues. Trimming removed 2 bases from V and 2 bases from J, with 9 bases in between. This chain's CDR3 is CASSISPGQETQYF. In DNA, the CDR3 is TGTGCCAGTAGTATAAGTCCGGGGCAAGAGACCCAGTACTTC.

V gene TRBV10-2 combines with J gene TRBJ1-1; D is possibly TRBD1 (6 bases). Germline V gives CDR1 WSHSY, CDR2 SAAADI. The V end lost 0 bases, the J end lost 7 bases, and 9 bases lay between the germline ends. The CDR3 runs to 13 residues. In DNA, the CDR3 is TGCGCCAGCAGTGAGTCTGCGACAGGTGAAGCTTTCTTT. Translated, it gives CASSESATGEAFF.

V gene TRBV6-5 combines with J gene TRBJ1-2; 9 bases are shared with TRBD1. CDR1 MNHEY and CDR2 SVGAGI come from the germline V gene. With V trimmed by 6 bases and J by 7 bases, 6 bases remained unmatched. CDR3 length: 13 residues. The CDR3 nucleotides are TGTGCCAGCAGCGCACAGGGGGCCGCTGGCTACACCTTC. Translation: CASSAQGAAGYTF.

This rearrangement joins TRBV4-1 to TRBJ2-1, with TRBD2 matching over 8 bases. The V gene end was trimmed by 0 bases and the J gene end by 2 bases; junction bases not matched to a gene: 3. The germline V gene encodes CDR1 MGHRA and CDR2 YSYEKL. The CDR3 is made up of 16 amino acids. Here the CDR3 DNA reads TGCGCCAGCAGCCAAGAGGCTAGCGGGCCCTACAATGAGCAGTTCTTC. Its translation: CASSQEASGPYNEQFF.

This CDR3 reads CASSIGSGYEQYF. The CDR3 coding sequence is TGTGCCAGTAGTATAGGTTCGGGCTACGAGCAGTACTTC. The rearrangement joins TRBV19 to TRBJ2-7; no firm D call. Germline-derived CDR1 and CDR2 are LNHDA and SQIVND (reference sequence). Trimming left V 1 base short and J 3 bases short, with 7 bases between. The CDR3 is 13 residues long.